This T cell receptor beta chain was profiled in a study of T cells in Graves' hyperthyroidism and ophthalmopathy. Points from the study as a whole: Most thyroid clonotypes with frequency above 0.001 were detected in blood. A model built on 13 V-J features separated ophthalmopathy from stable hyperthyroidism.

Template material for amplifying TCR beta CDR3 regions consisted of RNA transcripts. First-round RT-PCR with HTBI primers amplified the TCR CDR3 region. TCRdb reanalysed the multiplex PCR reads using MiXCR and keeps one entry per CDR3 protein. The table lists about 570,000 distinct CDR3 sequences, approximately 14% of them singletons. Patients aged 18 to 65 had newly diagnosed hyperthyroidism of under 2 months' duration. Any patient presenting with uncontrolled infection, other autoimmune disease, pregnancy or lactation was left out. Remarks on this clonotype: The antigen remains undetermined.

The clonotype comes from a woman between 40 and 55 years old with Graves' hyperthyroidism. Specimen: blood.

The CDR3 DNA is TGTGCCAGCAGCTTCTTTGCGGGAGGGTTCGGAAACATTCAGTACTTC. Its protein product is CASSFFAGGFGNIQYF. The chain links TRBV5-4 to TRBJ2-4; TRBD2 matches at 9 bases. Germline lookup yields CDR1 SGHNT and CDR2 YYREEE (reference sequence). V was pared by 2 bases and J by 6 bases, with 9 bases of the junction left unmatched. The CDR3 spans 16 residues.